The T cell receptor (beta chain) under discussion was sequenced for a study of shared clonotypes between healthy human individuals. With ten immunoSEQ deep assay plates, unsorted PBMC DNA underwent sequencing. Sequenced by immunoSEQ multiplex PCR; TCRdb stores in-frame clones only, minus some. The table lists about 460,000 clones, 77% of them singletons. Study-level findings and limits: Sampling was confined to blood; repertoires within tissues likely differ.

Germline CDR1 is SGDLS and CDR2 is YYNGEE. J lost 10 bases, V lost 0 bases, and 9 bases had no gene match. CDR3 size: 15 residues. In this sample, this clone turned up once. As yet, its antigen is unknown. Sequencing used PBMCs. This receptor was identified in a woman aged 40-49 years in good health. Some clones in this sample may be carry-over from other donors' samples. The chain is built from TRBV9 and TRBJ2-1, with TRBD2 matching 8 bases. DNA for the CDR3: TGTGCCAGCAGCGTAGGCGCGGGAGGTAATGGCGAGCAGTTCTTC. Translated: CASSVGAGGNGEQFF. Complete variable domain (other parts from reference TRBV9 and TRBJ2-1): DSGVTQTPKHLITATGQRVTLRCSPRSGDLSVYWYQQSLDQGLQFLIQYYNGEERAKGNILERFSAQQFPDLHSELNLSSLELGDSALYFCASSVGAGGNGEQFFGPGTRLTVL.